A single sample is the source of the 32 T cell receptor beta chains below, sequenced in a study of T cell repertoires in cytomegalovirus infection. From the reads, TCRdb called clonotypes with MiXCR, one entry per CDR3 protein. Of tens of thousands of distinct CDR3 sequences in the sample, about 26% were seen once. These receptors have no identified antigens. The sample consisted of CD8+ T cells from cultured PBMCs, taken from culture after CMV antigen stimulation. These receptors were obtained from a human donor in good health (CMV status not recorded). Some clones in this sample may be carry-over from other donors' samples.

This clonotype was observed a handful of times. The rearrangement joins TRBV20-1 to TRBJ2-1, with a tentative D call TRBD2 (6 bases). This CDR3 is built from 15 residues. Germline CDR1 reads DFQATT; CDR2 reads SNEGSKA (reference sequence). The ends were cut back, 4 bases at V and 7 bases at J, with 20 bases in the middle. The DNA of the CDR3 is TGCAGTGCTACTATACCGGCGGAGGGCCAAAATGAGCAGTTCTTC. Protein product: CSATIPAEGQNEQFF.

This clonotype is judged medium-sized. The chain joins TRBV6-1 to TRBJ2-1, with 13 nucleotides matching TRBD2. Trimming at V came to 7 bases and at J to 9 bases, leaving 6 bases not matched to a gene. The germline V gene encodes CDR1 MNHNS and CDR2 SASEGT. CDR3 length: 14 amino acids. CDR3 sequence reads: CASKRTSGRSEQFF. The CDR3 nucleotides are TGTGCCAGCAAGCGGACTAGCGGGAGATCTGAGCAGTTCTTC.

The rearrangement links TRBV18 to TRBJ2-1; D might be TRBD1 (5 bases). CDR1 and CDR2 (germline): KGHSH, LQKENI. The CDR3 contains 16 residues. Trimming took off 0 bases at V and 6 bases at J, with 15 bases between the two ends. Written as DNA, the CDR3 is TGTGCCAGCTCACCACCGAAAGGGGCCCGTTTCAATGAGCAGTTCTTC. Its protein is CASSPPKGARFNEQFF.

In its sample, this clonotype was seen a few times. The gene calls are TRBV20-1 and TRBJ2-7, with D uncertain. The CDR3 is 14 residues long. CDR1 is DFQATT and CDR2 is SNEGSKA in the germline V gene (reference sequence). Trimming removed 0 bases from V and 3 bases from J, with 12 bases in between. The CDR3 is CSARDDGWGYEQYF. Written as DNA, the CDR3 is TGCAGTGCTAGAGATGATGGTTGGGGCTACGAGCAGTACTTC.

This clonotype showed up many times. The chain couples TRBV5-1 to TRBJ2-3, with 11 bases identical to TRBD2. This CDR3 contains 16 residues. J gave up 1 base and V 4 bases, and 5 bases lay outside the gene matches. CDR1 is SGHRS and CDR2 is YFSETQ in the germline V gene. The CDR3 region is CASSQTSGDRTDTQYF. In DNA form, the CDR3 reads TGCGCCAGCAGCCAGACTAGCGGGGACCGCACAGATACGCAGTATTTT.

This clonotype has at least ten counts. The rearrangement uses TRBV11-3 and TRBJ2-5; D ambiguous. Trimming removed 0 bases at V and 0 bases at J, with 11 bases between. From germline, CDR1 is SGHNT and CDR2 YENEEA. The CDR3 contains 16 residues. Written as DNA, the CDR3 is TGTGCCAGCAGCTTAGATCGAACTGGGTACCAAGAGACCCAGTACTTC. Encoded protein: CASSLDRTGYQETQYF.

The chain is built from TRBV15 and TRBJ1-1; D possibly corresponds to TRBD1 (6 bases). The V end lost 3 bases, the J end lost 1 base, and 12 bases lay between the germline ends. The CDR3 covers 15 residues. Germline V CDR1 and CDR2: LNHNV, YYDKDF (reference sequence). Here the CDR3 DNA reads TGTGCCACCAGCAGCCCGGGACAAGGGAACACTGAAGCTTTCTTT. This gives the protein CATSSPGQGNTEAFF.

This chain joins TRBV27 and TRBJ2-5; 8 bases match TRBD1. CDR1 and CDR2 (germline): MNHEY, SMNVEV (reference sequence). J gave up 4 bases and V 5 bases, and 9 bases lay outside the gene matches. The CDR3 contains 15 residues. The CDR3 loop reads CASSRWTGTGETQYF. DNA for the CDR3: TGTGCCAGCAGTAGATGGACAGGGACGGGAGAGACCCAGTACTTC.

This sequence joins TRBV7-2 and TRBJ2-7; TRBD1 matches 8 bases. CDR1 and CDR2 (germline): SGHTA, FQGNSA. The J segment lost 9 bases and the V segment lost 5 bases, leaving 12 bases of the junction unmatched. The CDR3 sequence is 14 residues long. CDR3 amino acids: CASSPWTGYDVQYF. The CDR3 nucleotides read TGTGCCAGCAGCCCCTGGACAGGGTACGACGTGCAGTACTTC.

CDR3 amino acids: CASSPPGQAFNVLTF. In nucleotides, the CDR3 is TGTGCCAGCAGCCCGCCGGGACAGGCTTTTAACGTCCTGACTTTC. The rearrangement links TRBV7-6 to TRBJ2-6; 8 nucleotides agree with TRBD1. The CDR3 length is 15 residues. Losses at the gene ends were 5 bases for V and 10 bases for J; bases not matched to a gene: 10. The germline gives CDR1 SGHVS, CDR2 FNYEAQ.

The chain uses TRBV7-4 and TRBJ2-1; D is ambiguous. CDR1 and CDR2 (germline): SGHVT, SQSDAQ. The CDR3 is made up of 14 amino acids. The V end was cut by 1 base, the J end by 4 bases, with 8 bases between. CDR3 sequence (DNA): TGTGCCAGCAGCTTAGGCGGCTTATACAATGAGCAGTTCTTC. As protein: CASSLGGLYNEQFF.

The chain joins TRBV6-2 or TRBV6-3 to TRBJ1-4; no definite D call. Looked up from germline, CDR1 is MNHEY and CDR2 is SVGEGT. The V gene lost 7 bases and the J gene lost 0 bases, with 9 bases spanning the gap. This CDR3 spans 14 amino acids. The CDR3 DNA reads TGTGCCAGCAAGGGCTCGTCAACTAATGAAAAACTGTTTTTT. Translating it yields CASKGSSTNEKLFF.

The chain joins TRBV12-3 or TRBV12-4 to TRBJ2-7, with 9 nucleotides matching TRBD1. CDR3 length: 12 residues. V lost 8 bases and J lost 5; bases outside the gene matches: 4. Here the CDR3 reads CASGTGFDEQYF. The CDR3 coding sequence is TGTGCCAGCGGGACAGGGTTCGACGAGCAGTACTTC.

This clonotype occurred many times. The chain uses TRBV7-2 and TRBJ2-2, with 12 bases fitting TRBD2. The CDR3 loop spans 17 amino acids. Looked up from germline, CDR1 is SGHTA and CDR2 is FQGNSA. V was clipped by 2 bases and J by 4 bases; unmatched bases: 5. CDR3 DNA: TGTGCCAGCAGCTTACTAGCGGGAGGGCCGGTCACCGGGGAGCTGTTTTTT. Residues: CASSLLAGGPVTGELFF.

This clonotype was seen a few times. The chain couples TRBV11-1 to TRBJ2-5; 11 bases fit TRBD2. This CDR3 spans 14 amino acids. Germline CDR1 SGHAT, CDR2 FQDESV (reference sequence). V dropped 6 bases and J dropped 7; count of bases not matched to a gene: 7. The CDR3 loop is CASSYTSGGTTQYF. The CDR3 region has the DNA TGTGCCAGCAGTTACACTAGCGGGGGTACGACCCAGTACTTC. The whole variable domain, filled in from reference TRBV11-1 and TRBJ2-5, reads EAEVAQSPRYKITEKSQAVAFWCDPISGHATLYWYRQILGQGPELLVQFQDESVVDDSQLPKDRFSAERLKGVDSTLKIQPAELGDSAMYLCASSYTSGGTTQYFGPGTRLLVL.

The gene calls are TRBV19 and TRBJ2-7; D perhaps matches TRBD1 (6 bases). The CDR3 is made up of 14 amino acids. V shed 3 bases and J shed 5 bases, with 14 bases lying between them. The germline V gene encodes CDR1 LNHDA and CDR2 SQIVND (reference sequence). CDR3 nucleotides: TGTGCCAGTAGTATGAACAGGGAAGCGGACGAGCAGTACTTC. Residues: CASSMNREADEQYF.

The gene calls are TRBV7-8 and TRBJ2-7; 9 bases align to TRBD2. The junction had 7 bases not matched to a gene; V was cut back by 5 bases and J by 2 bases. The CDR3 spans 15 residues. Germline CDR1 SGHVS, CDR2 FQNEAQ. CDR3 nucleotide sequence: TGTGCCAGCAGCCTAACTAGCGGGTTGGCCTACGAGCAGTACTTC. This codes for CASSLTSGLAYEQYF.

The genes are TRBV28 and TRBJ1-4, with D possibly TRBD1 on 6 matching bases. The CDR3 consists of 14 residues. V shed 6 bases and J shed 8 bases, with 16 bases lying between them. The V gene's germline CDR1 is MDHEN and CDR2 SYDVKM. DNA of the CDR3: TGTGCCAGCAGACATACAGGGTTAGGAGAAAAACTGTTTTTT. It encodes CASRHTGLGEKLFF.

The chain employs TRBV20-1 and TRBJ2-3, with 12 nucleotides matching TRBD2. V dropped 2 bases and J dropped 4; count of bases not matched to a gene: 4. Germline V gene data show CDR1 as DFQATT and CDR2 as SNEGSKA (reference sequence). The CDR3 covers 15 residues. Here the CDR3 reads CSARPWTSGADTQYF. The DNA of the CDR3 is TGCAGTGCTAGACCATGGACTAGCGGGGCAGATACGCAGTATTTT.

Here the CDR3 reads CASSPRTGGLQETQYF. The DNA for the CDR3 is TGTGCCAGCAGTCCCAGGACAGGGGGCCTCCAAGAGACCCAGTACTTC. V and J are TRBV28 and TRBJ2-5, with TRBD1 identical over 11 bases. The CDR3 loop spans 16 amino acids. V dropped 5 bases and J dropped 1; count of bases not matched to a gene: 6. CDR1 and CDR2 from the germline V gene are MDHEN and SYDVKM.

The rearrangement links TRBV27 to TRBJ2-7; a weak D match, TRBD2 (5 bases). The V gene lost 3 bases and the J gene lost 0 bases, with 12 bases spanning the gap. Germline CDR1 is MNHEY and CDR2 is SMNVEV (reference sequence). The CDR3 consists of 15 residues. The CDR3 here is CASSFSTTSSYEQYF. The DNA of the CDR3 is TGTGCCAGCAGTTTTTCGACAACTAGCTCCTACGAGCAGTACTTC.

This clonotype has only a few counts. CDR3 sequence (DNA): TGTGCCAGCAGCTTCACCCCGGGTCCAAGTTCCTACGAGCAGTACTTC. Translation gives CASSFTPGPSSYEQYF. The chain combines TRBV7-8 with TRBJ2-7; D ambiguous. V was cut by 3 bases and J by 1 base, with 16 bases left in between. Germline assignment: CDR1 SGHVS and CDR2 FQNEAQ. The CDR3 runs 16 residues.

This clonotype was recorded only once. The chain is built from TRBV30 and TRBJ2-7, with D perhaps TRBD1 (6 bases). Trimming left V 3 bases short and J 2 bases short, with 14 bases between. The CDR3 length is 14 residues. Per the germline V gene, CDR1 is GTSNPN and CDR2 is SVGIG (reference sequence). The CDR3 bases are TGTGCCTGGAGCGGTACAGGGAGACCCTACGAGCAGTACTTC. Protein product: CAWSGTGRPYEQYF.

There are a few counts of this clonotype. This chain uses TRBV4-1 with TRBJ2-7; 7 bases are shared with TRBD1. CDR3 size: 15 residues. Germline loops: CDR1 MGHRA, CDR2 YSYEKL. V was pared by 4 bases and J by 0 bases, with 6 bases of the junction left unmatched. The CDR3 nucleotides are TGCGCCAGCAGCCCCGGACAGGCCAGCTCCTACGAGCAGTACTTC. It is translated as CASSPGQASSYEQYF.

This clonotype was counted between two and nine times. The chain joins TRBV12-5 to TRBJ2-3, with TRBD2 matching 8 bases. Germline CDR1 and CDR2: LGHNT and FRNRAP. The CDR3 consists of 14 residues. Trimming at V came to 7 bases and at J to 2 bases, leaving 5 bases not matched to a gene. This CDR3 is CASVWREVTDTQYF. CDR3 nucleotide sequence: TGTGCTAGTGTTTGGCGGGAGGTCACAGATACGCAGTATTTT.

At least ten counts were recorded for this clonotype. An end of the junction does not agree with germline; a read error may underlie this. The rearrangement links TRBV7-9 to TRBJ2-5, with TRBD2 matching over 7 bases. CDR3 length equals 14 residues. Germline lookup yields CDR1 SEHNR and CDR2 FQNEAQ (reference sequence). The CDR3 DNA is TGTGCCAGCGGCTTTACTAGCGCCCCAGAGACCCAGTACTTC. It is translated as CASGFTSAPETQYF. Together with reference TRBV7-9 and TRBJ2-5, the CDR3 gives the full variable domain: DTGVSQNPRHKITKRGQNVTFRCDPISEHNRLYWYRQTLGQGPEFLTYFQNEAQLEKSRLLSDRFSAERPKGSFSTLEIQRTEQGDSAMYLCASGFTSAPETQYFGPGTRLLVL.

V is TRBV20-1 and J is TRBJ1-4; D perhaps matches TRBD1 (5 bases). V dropped 0 bases and J dropped 6 bases, with 11 bases sitting between them. Germline lookup yields CDR1 DFQATT and CDR2 SNEGSKA (reference sequence). The length of the CDR3 is 14 residues. The CDR3 nucleotides read TGCAGTGCTAGAGATCACAGGTTCTATGAAAAACTGTTTTTT. Translating it yields CSARDHRFYEKLFF.

This chain joins TRBV4-2 and TRBJ2-7; 12 bases fit TRBD2. This CDR3 has 20 residues. Trimming cost V 6 bases and J 6 bases; bases outside gene matches: 24. Germline V gene sequence: CDR1 LGHNA, CDR2 YNFKEQ. The DNA of the CDR3 is TGTGCCAGCAGTCTACCGCTCGGGGCTAGCGGGGGGGAGAACCCTTTCGAGCAGTACTTC. Protein sequence: CASSLPLGASGGENPFEQYF.

This clonotype appeared many times. This rearrangement joins TRBV7-9 to TRBJ2-3; 11 nucleotides match TRBD2. The junction had 4 bases not matched to a gene; V was cut back by 5 bases and J by 3 bases. The CDR3 consists of 15 residues. In germline, CDR1 is SEHNR, CDR2 FQNEAQ (reference sequence). CDR3 nucleotide sequence: TGTGCCAGCAGCCTCTTAGCGGGGGGGACAGATACGCAGTATTTT. Its protein is CASSLLAGGTDTQYF.

The rearrangement links TRBV15 to TRBJ1-5, with D possibly TRBD1 on 6 matching bases. V was cut by 4 bases and J by 5 bases, with 12 bases left in between. CDR3 length: 14 residues. The germline V gene encodes CDR1 LNHNV and CDR2 YYDKDF (reference sequence). CDR3 nucleotides: TGTGCCACCAGCATGACAGGTCCTCATCAGCCCCAGCATTTT. It translates to CATSMTGPHQPQHF.

The chain has TRBV7-9 and TRBJ2-5; D ambiguous. The CDR3 loop spans 12 amino acids. V was clipped by 3 bases and J by 1 base, with 3 bases between them. Germline-derived CDR1 and CDR2 are SEHNR and FQNEAQ (reference sequence). This chain's CDR3 is CASSLLQETQYF. In DNA, the CDR3 is TGTGCCAGCAGCTTGCTCCAAGAGACCCAGTACTTC.

This chain uses TRBV4-3 with TRBJ2-7; D not resolved. V was pared by 0 bases and J by 4 bases, with 13 bases between. The CDR3 extends over 15 amino acids. In germline, CDR1 is LGHNA, CDR2 YSLEER. CDR3 sequence reads: CASSQEALEQYEQYF. The DNA of the CDR3 is TGCGCCAGCAGCCAAGAGGCTCTAGAACAGTACGAGCAGTACTTC.